This T cell receptor beta chain appears in the sequencing data of a study of blood T cell repertoires in COVID-19. V gave up 0 bases and J gave up 5 bases; unmatched junction bases: 7. The CDR3 consists of 16 residues. Germline CDR1 KGHDR, CDR2 SFDVKD. Profiled with immunoSEQ multiplex PCR; TCRdb holds only in-frame clones, not every one. The data hold 300,000 to 400,000 clones, with 88% observed a single time. The Seattle patients, enrolled during active infection, were followed longitudinally. This clonotype was obtained from a woman in her seventies with COVID-19, enrolled during active disease. The J gene is TRBJ2-7, the V gene TRBV24-1; 9 nucleotides align to TRBD1. The sample was peripheral blood. The DNA of the CDR3 is TGTGCCACCAGTGATTTGACCGGGACAGGGATCCACGAGCAGTACTTC. It encodes CATSDLTGTGIHEQYF.